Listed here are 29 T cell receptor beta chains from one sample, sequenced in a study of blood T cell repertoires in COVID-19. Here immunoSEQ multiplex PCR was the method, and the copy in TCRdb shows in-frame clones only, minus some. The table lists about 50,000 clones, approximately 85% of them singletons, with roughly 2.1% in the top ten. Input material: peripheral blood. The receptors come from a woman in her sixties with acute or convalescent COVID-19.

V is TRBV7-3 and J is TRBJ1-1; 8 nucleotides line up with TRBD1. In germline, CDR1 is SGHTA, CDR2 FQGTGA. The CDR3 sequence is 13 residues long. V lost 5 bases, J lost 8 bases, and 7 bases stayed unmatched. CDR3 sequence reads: CASSQTGTGEAFF. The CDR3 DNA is TGTGCCAGCAGCCAAACCGGGACAGGAGAAGCTTTCTTT.

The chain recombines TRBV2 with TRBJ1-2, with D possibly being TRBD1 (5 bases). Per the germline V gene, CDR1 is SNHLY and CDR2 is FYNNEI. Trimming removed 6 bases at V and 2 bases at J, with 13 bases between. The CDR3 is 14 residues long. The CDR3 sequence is CASSPMGPNYGYTF. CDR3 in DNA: TGTGCCAGCAGCCCCATGGGGCCCAACTATGGCTACACCTTC.

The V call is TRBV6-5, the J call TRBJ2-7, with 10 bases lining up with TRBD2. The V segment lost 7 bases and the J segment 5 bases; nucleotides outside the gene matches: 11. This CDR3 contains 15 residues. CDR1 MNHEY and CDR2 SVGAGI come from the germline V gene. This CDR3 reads CASTTWVAGGNEQYF. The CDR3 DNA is TGTGCCAGCACCACCTGGGTAGCGGGGGGAAACGAGCAGTACTTC.

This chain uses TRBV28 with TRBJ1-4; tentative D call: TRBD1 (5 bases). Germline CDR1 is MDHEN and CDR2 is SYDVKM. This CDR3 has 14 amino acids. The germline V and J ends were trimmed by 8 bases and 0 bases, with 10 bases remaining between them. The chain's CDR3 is CASGGGSTNEKLFF. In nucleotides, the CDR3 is TGTGCCAGCGGGGGAGGGTCAACTAATGAAAAACTGTTTTTT.

CDR3 in amino acids: CATSRAGTGGWNEQFF. Here the CDR3 DNA reads TGTGCCACCAGCAGAGCCGGGACAGGGGGCTGGAATGAGCAGTTCTTC. This chain connects TRBV15 to TRBJ2-1; 12 nucleotides match TRBD1. With V trimmed by 1 base and J by 7 bases, 5 bases remained unmatched. Germline-derived CDR1 and CDR2 are LNHNV and YYDKDF (reference sequence). The CDR3 spans 16 residues.

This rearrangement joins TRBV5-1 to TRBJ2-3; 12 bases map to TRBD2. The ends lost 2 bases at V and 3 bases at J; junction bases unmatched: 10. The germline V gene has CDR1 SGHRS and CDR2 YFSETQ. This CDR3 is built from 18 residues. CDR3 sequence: CASSFLGLAGFITDTQYF. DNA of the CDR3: TGCGCCAGCAGCTTCCTCGGACTAGCGGGGTTTATAACAGATACGCAGTATTTT.

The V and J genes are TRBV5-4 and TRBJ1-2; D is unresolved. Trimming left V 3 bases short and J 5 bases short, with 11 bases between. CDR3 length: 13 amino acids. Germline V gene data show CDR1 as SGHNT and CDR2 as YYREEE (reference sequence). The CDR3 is CASSSGQIYGYTF. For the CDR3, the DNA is TGTGCCAGCAGCTCTGGGCAGATTTATGGCTACACCTTC.

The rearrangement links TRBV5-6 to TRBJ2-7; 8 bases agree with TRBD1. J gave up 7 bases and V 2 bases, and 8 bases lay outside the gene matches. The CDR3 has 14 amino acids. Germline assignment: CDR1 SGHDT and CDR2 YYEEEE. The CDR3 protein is CASSFRDRSAEQYF. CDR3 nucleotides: TGTGCCAGCAGCTTCCGGGACAGGTCAGCGGAGCAGTACTTC. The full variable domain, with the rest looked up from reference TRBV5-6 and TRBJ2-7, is DAGVTQSPTHLIKTRGQQVTLRCSPKSGHDTVSWYQQALGQGPQFIFQYYEEEERQRGNFPDRFSGHQFPNYSSELNVNALLLGDSALYLCASSFRDRSAEQYFGPGTRLTVT.

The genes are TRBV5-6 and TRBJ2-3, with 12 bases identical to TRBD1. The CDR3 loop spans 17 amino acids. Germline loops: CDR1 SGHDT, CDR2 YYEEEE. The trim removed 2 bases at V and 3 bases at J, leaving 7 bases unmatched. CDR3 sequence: CASSFPGQGARTDTQYF. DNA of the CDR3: TGTGCCAGCAGCTTCCCGGGACAGGGGGCGAGAACAGATACGCAGTATTTT. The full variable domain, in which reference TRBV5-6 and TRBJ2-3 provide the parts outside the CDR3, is DAGVTQSPTHLIKTRGQQVTLRCSPKSGHDTVSWYQQALGQGPQFIFQYYEEEERQRGNFPDRFSGHQFPNYSSELNVNALLLGDSALYLCASSFPGQGARTDTQYFGPGTRLTVL.

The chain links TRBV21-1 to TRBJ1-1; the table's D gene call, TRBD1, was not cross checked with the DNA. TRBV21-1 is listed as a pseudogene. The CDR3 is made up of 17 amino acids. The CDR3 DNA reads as TGTGCCAGCAGCAAACAGGAAAAGAATACACTTAACACTGAAGCTTTCTTT. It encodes CASSKQEKNTLNTEAFF.

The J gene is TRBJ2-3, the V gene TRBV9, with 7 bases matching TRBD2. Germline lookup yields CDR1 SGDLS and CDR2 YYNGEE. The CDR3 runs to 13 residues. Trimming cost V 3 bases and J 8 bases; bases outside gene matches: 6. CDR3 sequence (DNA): TGTGCCAGCAGCGCTGAGGCTAGCGGTACGCAGTATTTT. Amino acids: CASSAEASGTQYF.

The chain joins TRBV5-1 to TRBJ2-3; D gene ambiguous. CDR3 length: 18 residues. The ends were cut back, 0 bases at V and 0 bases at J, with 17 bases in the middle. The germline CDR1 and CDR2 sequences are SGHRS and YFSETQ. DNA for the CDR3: TGCGCCAGCAGCTTGGGATCCATCTTCCTTACTAGCACAGATACGCAGTATTTT. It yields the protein CASSLGSIFLTSTDTQYF.

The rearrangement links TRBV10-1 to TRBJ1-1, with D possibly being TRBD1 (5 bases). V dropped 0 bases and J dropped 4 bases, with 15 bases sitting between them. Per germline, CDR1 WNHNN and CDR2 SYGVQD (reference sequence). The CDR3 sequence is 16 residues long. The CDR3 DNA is TGCGCCAGCAGTGAGTCATCTTGGCAGGGTCTCACTGAAGCTTTCTTT. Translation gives CASSESSWQGLTEAFF.

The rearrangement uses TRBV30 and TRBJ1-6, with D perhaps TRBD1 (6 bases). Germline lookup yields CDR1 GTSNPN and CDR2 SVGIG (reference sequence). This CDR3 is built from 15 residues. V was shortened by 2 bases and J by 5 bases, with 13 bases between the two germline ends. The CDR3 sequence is CAWSWGTSNNSPLHF. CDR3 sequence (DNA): TGTGCCTGGAGTTGGGGGACATCTAATAATTCACCCCTCCACTTT.

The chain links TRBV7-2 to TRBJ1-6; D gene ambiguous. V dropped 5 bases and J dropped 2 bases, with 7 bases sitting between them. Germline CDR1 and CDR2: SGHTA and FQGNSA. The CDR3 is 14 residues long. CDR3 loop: CASSHGPYNSPLHF. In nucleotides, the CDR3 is TGTGCCAGCAGCCATGGGCCCTATAATTCACCCCTCCACTTT.

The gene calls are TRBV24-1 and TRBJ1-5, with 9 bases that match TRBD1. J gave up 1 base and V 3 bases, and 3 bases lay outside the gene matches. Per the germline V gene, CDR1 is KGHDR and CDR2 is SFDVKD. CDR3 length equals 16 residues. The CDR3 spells CATSDGQGSSNQPQHF. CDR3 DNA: TGTGCCACCAGTGATGGACAGGGGAGCAGCAATCAGCCCCAGCATTTT.

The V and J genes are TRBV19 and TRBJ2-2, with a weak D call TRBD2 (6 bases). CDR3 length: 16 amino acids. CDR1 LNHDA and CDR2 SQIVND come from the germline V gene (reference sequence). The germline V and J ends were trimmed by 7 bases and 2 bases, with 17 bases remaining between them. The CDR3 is CASIDTGGANTGELFF. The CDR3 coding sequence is TGTGCCAGTATCGATACAGGAGGGGCCAACACCGGGGAGCTGTTTTTT.

The CDR3 coding sequence is TGTGCCAGCAGCGTAGACCAGGGCTACAATGAAAAACTGTTTTTT. The encoded protein is CASSVDQGYNEKLFF. This chain joins TRBV9 and TRBJ1-4; D might be TRBD1 (5 bases). The CDR3 loop spans 15 amino acids. Trimming removed 0 bases at V and 5 bases at J, with 11 bases between. CDR1 and CDR2 from the germline V gene are SGDLS and YYNGEE.

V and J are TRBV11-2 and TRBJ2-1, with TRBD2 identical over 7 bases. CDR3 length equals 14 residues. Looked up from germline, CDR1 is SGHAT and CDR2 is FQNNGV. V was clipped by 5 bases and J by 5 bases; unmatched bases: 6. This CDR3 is CASSTWTRDNEQFF. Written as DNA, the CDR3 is TGTGCCAGCAGCACGTGGACTAGAGACAATGAGCAGTTCTTC.

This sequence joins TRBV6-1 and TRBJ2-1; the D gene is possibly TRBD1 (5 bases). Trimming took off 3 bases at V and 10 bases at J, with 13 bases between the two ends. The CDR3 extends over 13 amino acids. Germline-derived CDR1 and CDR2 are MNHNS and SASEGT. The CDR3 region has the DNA TGTGCCAGCAGTGAGCAGCGTAGGGGCGAGCAGTTCTTC. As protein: CASSEQRRGEQFF.

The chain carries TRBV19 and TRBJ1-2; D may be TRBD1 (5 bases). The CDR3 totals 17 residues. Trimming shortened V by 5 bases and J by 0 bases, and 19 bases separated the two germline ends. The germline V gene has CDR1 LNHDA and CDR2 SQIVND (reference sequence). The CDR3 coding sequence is TGTGCCAGTAGTGATGGGACTTCAGGCTGGGCTAACTATGGCTACACCTTC. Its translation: CASSDGTSGWANYGYTF.

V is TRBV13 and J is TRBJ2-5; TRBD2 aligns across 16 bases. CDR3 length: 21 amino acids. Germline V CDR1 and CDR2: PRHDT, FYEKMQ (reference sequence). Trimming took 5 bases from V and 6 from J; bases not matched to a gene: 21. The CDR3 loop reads CASSAPRLGTSGRASSQTQYF. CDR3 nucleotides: TGTGCCAGCAGCGCCCCCCGACTGGGGACTAGCGGGAGGGCCAGCTCCCAGACCCAGTACTTC.

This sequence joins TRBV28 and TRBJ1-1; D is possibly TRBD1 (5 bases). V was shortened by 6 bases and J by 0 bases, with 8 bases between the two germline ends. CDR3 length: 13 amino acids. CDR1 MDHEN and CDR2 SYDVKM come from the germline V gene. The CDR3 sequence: CASRGHVNTEAFF. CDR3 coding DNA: TGTGCCAGCAGAGGACACGTGAACACTGAAGCTTTCTTT. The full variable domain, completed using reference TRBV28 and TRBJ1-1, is DVKVTQSSRYLVKRTGEKVFLECVQDMDHENMFWYRQDPGLGLRLIYFSYDVKMKEKGDIPEGYSVSREKKERFSLILESASTNQTSMYLCASRGHVNTEAFFGQGTRLTVV.

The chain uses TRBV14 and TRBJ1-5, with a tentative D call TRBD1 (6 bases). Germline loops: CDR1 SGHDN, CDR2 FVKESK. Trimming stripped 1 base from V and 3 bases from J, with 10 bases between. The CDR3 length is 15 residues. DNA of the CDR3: TGTGCCAGCAGCCAAGTAAGGACAGTCAATCAGCCCCAGCATTTT. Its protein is CASSQVRTVNQPQHF. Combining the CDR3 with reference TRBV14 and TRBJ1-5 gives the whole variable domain EAGVTQFPSHSVIEKGQTVTLRCDPISGHDNLYWYRRVMGKEIKFLLHFVKESKQDESGMPNNRFLAERTGGTYSTLKVQPAELEDSGVYFCASSQVRTVNQPQHFGDGTRLSIL.

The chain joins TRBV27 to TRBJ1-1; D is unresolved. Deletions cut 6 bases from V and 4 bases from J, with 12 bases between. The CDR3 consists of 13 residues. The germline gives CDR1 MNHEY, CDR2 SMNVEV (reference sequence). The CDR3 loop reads CASSQRVGTEAFF. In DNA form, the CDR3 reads TGTGCCAGCAGCCAGAGGGTTGGCACTGAAGCTTTCTTT.

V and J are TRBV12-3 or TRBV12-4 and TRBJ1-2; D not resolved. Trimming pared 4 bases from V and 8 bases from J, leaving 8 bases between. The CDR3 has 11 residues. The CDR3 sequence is CASSSRGGYTF. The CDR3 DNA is TGTGCCAGCAGTTCCCGAGGGGGCTACACCTTC.

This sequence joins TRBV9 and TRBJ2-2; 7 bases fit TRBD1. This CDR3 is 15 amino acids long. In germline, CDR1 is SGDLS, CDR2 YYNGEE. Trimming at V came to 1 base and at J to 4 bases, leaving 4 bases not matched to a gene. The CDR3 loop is CASSVSTGVTGELFF. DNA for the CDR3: TGTGCCAGCAGCGTATCTACAGGGGTCACCGGGGAGCTGTTTTTT.

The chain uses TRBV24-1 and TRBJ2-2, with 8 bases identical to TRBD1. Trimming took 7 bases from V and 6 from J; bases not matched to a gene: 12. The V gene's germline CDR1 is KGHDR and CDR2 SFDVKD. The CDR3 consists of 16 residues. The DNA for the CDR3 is TGTGCCACCAGCGCCACAGGGGGAAGGTTCGCCGGGGAGCTGTTTTTT. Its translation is CATSATGGRFAGELFF.

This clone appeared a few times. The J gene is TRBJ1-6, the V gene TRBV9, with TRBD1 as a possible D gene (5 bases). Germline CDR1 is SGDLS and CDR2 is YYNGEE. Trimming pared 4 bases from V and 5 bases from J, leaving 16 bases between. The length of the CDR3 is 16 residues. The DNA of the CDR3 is TGTGCCAGCAGCTCCCGTGGGGTAGGGGATAATTCACCCCTCCACTTT. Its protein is CASSSRGVGDNSPLHF.